The rows below give T cell receptor beta chains drawn from one sample of a study of tumour-infiltrating T cells in Burkitt lymphoma. The table came from immunoSEQ multiplex PCR; TCRdb's copy has only in-frame clones and leaves some out. The sample holds more than 5,500 clones; around 10% are singletons and the top ten take around 2.4%. The sample taken for sequencing was tumor tissue. These receptor sequences come from a human donor with diffuse large B-cell lymphoma. CDR3s include the opening cysteine and the closing phenylalanine or tryptophan. A D gene is named only where the DNA matches it firmly. Clone sizes are given selectively: once, few, many, or a class where the clone is expanded.

size | J | V | D | CDR3 | DNA
. | TRBJ1-1 | TRBV6-1 | . | CASSEVDWNTEAFF | TGTGCCAGCAGTGAAGTTGACTGGAACACTGAAGCTTTCTTT
. | TRBJ1-2 | TRBV14 | . | CASSVDRRANYGYTF | TGTGCCAGCAGCGTAGACCGACGGGCTAACTATGGCTACACCTTC
. | TRBJ2-7 | TRBV6-5 | . | CASSYSRKYEQYF | TGTGCCAGCAGTTACAGCAGAAAGTACGAGCAGTACTTC
. | TRBJ2-7 | TRBV9 | TRBD1 | CASSVGDRGSQYF | TGTGCCAGCAGCGTTGGTGACAGGGGGTCGCAGTACTTC
. | TRBJ2-7 | TRBV30 | . | CAWSPSGSVWGEQYF | TGTGCCTGGAGCCCAAGTGGCAGTGTATGGGGGGAGCAGTACTTC
. | TRBJ1-1 | TRBV5-3 | . | CARIPREPRDRNTEAFF | TGTGCCAGAATTCCCAGAGAACCAAGAGACAGAAACACTGAAGCTTTCTTT
few | TRBJ1-1 | TRBV7-8 | . | CASSSRLNTEAFF | TGTGCCAGCAGCTCCAGATTGAACACTGAAGCTTTCTTT
few | TRBJ2-7 | TRBV5-5 | TRBD1 | CASRRQGSDEQYF | TGTGCCAGCAGAAGACAGGGCAGCGACGAGCAGTACTTC
few | TRBJ2-7 | TRBV25-1 | TRBD1 | CASSERTGGPYEQYF | TGTGCCAGCAGCGAAAGGACAGGGGGCCCCTACGAGCAGTACTTC
few | TRBJ2-7 | TRBV19 | TRBD1 | CASSIGRDRVYEQYF | TGTGCCAGTAGTATAGGTCGGGACAGGGTCTACGAGCAGTACTTC
. | TRBJ1-4 | TRBV13 | . | CASSLGPQGPEKLFF | TGTGCCAGCAGCTTAGGCCCTCAGGGACCTGAAAAACTGTTTTTT
. | TRBJ2-7 | TRBV13 | TRBD1 | CASSLGGQVSYEQYF | TGTGCCAGCAGCTTAGGGGGACAGGTCTCCTACGAGCAGTACTTC
. | TRBJ2-1 | TRBV15 | . | CATSLGGYNEQFF | TGTGCCACCAGCCTGGGGGGTTACAATGAGCAGTTCTTC
few | TRBJ2-1 | TRBV7-9 | TRBD1 | CASSLGTGGSNEQFF | TGTGCCAGCAGCCTCGGGACAGGGGGCTCAAATGAGCAGTTCTTC
few | TRBJ2-5 | TRBV30 | TRBD1 | CAWSVDRVETQYF | TGTGCCTGGAGTGTTGACAGGGTAGAGACCCAGTACTTC
few | TRBJ2-3 | TRBV27 | . | CASSPLLGGLKYF | TGTGCCAGCAGTCCGCTGCTGGGCGGGTTAAAGTATTTT
. | TRBJ2-3 | TRBV7-8 | TRBD2 | CASTTGGPQGDTQYF | TGTGCCAGCACGACGGGGGGGCCGCAGGGAGATACGCAGTATTTT
few | TRBJ1-1 | TRBV7-6 | . | CASSSGYVGSEAFF | TGTGCCAGCAGCTCCGGCTACGTGGGTTCTGAAGCTTTCTTT
. | TRBJ1-1 | TRBV19 | TRBD1 | CASSYSGTGNTEAFF | TGTGCCAGTAGTTATTCCGGGACAGGGAACACTGAAGCTTTCTTT
few | TRBJ1-1 | TRBV28 | . | CASSLSAEAFF | TGTGCCAGCAGTTTAAGCGCTGAAGCTTTCTTT
few | TRBJ2-3 | TRBV6-4 | . | CASSDRESDTQYF | TGTGCCAGCAGTGACAGGGAGTCAGATACGCAGTATTTT
. | TRBJ1-1 | TRBV6-5 | . | CASSYLNEAFF | TGTGCCAGCAGTTACCTTAATGAAGCTTTCTTT
. | TRBJ2-3 | TRBV5-6 | . | CASSLRDTQYF | TGTGCCAGCAGCTTGCGGGATACGCAGTATTTT
. | TRBJ2-3 | TRBV5-1 | . | CASSLDMGDTQYF | TGCGCCAGCAGCCTAGACATGGGGGATACGCAGTATTTT
. | TRBJ1-4 | TRBV2 | TRBD1 | CASRQGTGATNEKLFF | TGTGCCAGCAGACAAGGGACAGGGGCAACTAATGAAAAACTGTTTTTT
. | TRBJ1-5 | TRBV13 | . | CASSSAGYNQPQHF | TGTGCCAGCAGCTCTGCGGGATACAATCAGCCCCAGCATTTT
few | TRBJ1-2 | TRBV9 | . | CASSVVSGAYGYTF | TGTGCCAGCAGCGTAGTCAGTGGGGCCTATGGCTACACCTTC
. | TRBJ1-2 | TRBV5-6 | . | CASSGGRNYGYTF | TGTGCCAGCAGCGGGGGACGGAACTATGGCTACACCTTC
. | TRBJ2-1 | TRBV7-2 | . | CASSSRSGDEQFF | TGTGCCAGCAGCTCCCGATCGGGAGATGAGCAGTTCTTC
few | TRBJ2-5 | TRBV6-5 | TRBD1 | CASSQPQGVGTQYF | TGTGCCAGCAGTCAACCCCAGGGGGTAGGGACCCAGTACTTC
medium-sized | TRBJ2-7 | TRBV7-9 | . | CASSAGGPVYEQYF | TGTGCCAGCAGCGCCGGGGGACCCGTCTACGAGCAGTACTTC
. | TRBJ1-1 | TRBV5-1 | . | CASSLVQGVGTEAFF | TGCGCCAGCAGCTTGGTTCAAGGGGTGGGCACTGAAGCTTTCTTT
few | TRBJ2-7 | TRBV30 | . | CAWSVGGSYEQYF | TGTGCCTGGAGTGTAGGCGGGTCCTACGAGCAGTACTTC
once | TRBJ1-2 | TRBV6-1 | . | CASSANGSRGYTF | TGTGCTAGCAGTGCTAACGGGTCGCGGGGCTACACCTTC
few | TRBJ1-1 | TRBV19 | . | CASSMMPANTEAFF | TGTGCCAGTAGTATGATGCCAGCGAACACTGAAGCTTTCTTT
. | TRBJ2-7 | TRBV5-4 | . | CASSRGGQQNF | TGTGCCAGCAGCAGGGGGGGACAGCAAAACTTC
. | TRBJ2-5 | TRBV7-9 | . | CASSLGRSETQYF | TGTGCCAGCAGCTTAGGCAGGTCTGAGACCCAGTACTTC
. | TRBJ2-1 | TRBV10-1 | . | CASSENLGYNEQFF | TGCGCCAGCAGTGAAAATTTGGGATACAATGAGCAGTTCTTC
once | TRBJ2-5 | TRBV5-6 | TRBD1 | CASRRQGGETQYF | TGTGCCAGCAGGCGACAGGGCGGGGAGACCCAGTACTTC
few | TRBJ1-5 | TRBV19 | TRBD1 | CASNRGTQPQHF | TGTGCCAGCAACAGGGGGACTCAGCCCCAGCATTTT
. | TRBJ1-1 | TRBV7-8 | . | CASSLGGQLNTEAFF | TGTGCCAGCAGCTTAGGTGGACAACTGAACACTGAAGCTTTCTTT
. | TRBJ1-5 | TRBV5-6 | . | CASSLVGGNQPQHF | TGTGCCAGCAGCTTGGTGGGGGGAAATCAGCCCCAGCATTTT
few | TRBJ1-5 | TRBV6-1 | . | CASSGRDQPQHF | TGTGCCAGCAGTGGCCGCGATCAGCCCCAGCATTTT
. | TRBJ1-4 | TRBV2 | . | CASSETGFYEKLFF | TGTGCCAGCAGTGAAACAGGGTTTTATGAAAAACTGTTTTTT
. | TRBJ2-5 | TRBV5-4 | . | CASSLGGQGNPETQYF | TGTGCCAGCAGCTTGGGCGGGCAGGGGAATCCGGAGACCCAGTACTTC
. | TRBJ2-1 | TRBV13 | TRBD1 | CASSGEGQGNYNEQFF | TGTGCCAGCAGCGGGGAGGGACAGGGAAATTACAATGAGCAGTTCTTC
. | TRBJ1-4 | TRBV5-4 | . | CASSLGVPNPREKLFF | TGTGCCAGCAGCTTGGGAGTGCCGAACCCCCGTGAAAAACTGTTTTTT
few | TRBJ1-4 | TRBV6-1 | . | CASSESEIEKLFF | TGTGCCAGCAGTGAATCGGAGATTGAAAAACTGTTTTTT
few | TRBJ1-1 | TRBV29-1 | . | CSVRGTEAFF | TGCAGCGTTCGGGGCACTGAAGCTTTCTTT
. | TRBJ2-7 | TRBV7-9 | TRBD2 | CASSSSGGSYEQYF | TGTGCCAGCAGCTCATCGGGGGGCTCCTACGAGCAGTACTTC
few | TRBJ1-5 | TRBV7-9 | . | CASSPGGGFSNQPQHF | TGTGCCAGCAGCCCTGGGGGGGGATTTAGCAATCAGCCCCAGCATTTT
. | TRBJ1-1 | TRBV6-5 | . | CASRLSQNTEAFF | TGTGCCAGCAGGCTTTCCCAGAACACTGAAGCTTTCTTT
. | TRBJ1-5 | TRBV4-2 | . | CASSQTEGGQPQHF | TGTGCCAGCAGCCAAACAGAGGGCGGGCAGCCCCAGCATTTT
. | TRBJ2-7 | TRBV6-5 | . | CASSYTPDLSYEQYF | TGTGCCAGCAGTTACACGCCCGATCTCTCCTACGAGCAGTACTTC
. | TRBJ2-1 | TRBV10-3 | . | CASSPLADNEQFF | TGTGCCAGCAGTCCCCTCGCGGACAATGAGCAGTTCTTC